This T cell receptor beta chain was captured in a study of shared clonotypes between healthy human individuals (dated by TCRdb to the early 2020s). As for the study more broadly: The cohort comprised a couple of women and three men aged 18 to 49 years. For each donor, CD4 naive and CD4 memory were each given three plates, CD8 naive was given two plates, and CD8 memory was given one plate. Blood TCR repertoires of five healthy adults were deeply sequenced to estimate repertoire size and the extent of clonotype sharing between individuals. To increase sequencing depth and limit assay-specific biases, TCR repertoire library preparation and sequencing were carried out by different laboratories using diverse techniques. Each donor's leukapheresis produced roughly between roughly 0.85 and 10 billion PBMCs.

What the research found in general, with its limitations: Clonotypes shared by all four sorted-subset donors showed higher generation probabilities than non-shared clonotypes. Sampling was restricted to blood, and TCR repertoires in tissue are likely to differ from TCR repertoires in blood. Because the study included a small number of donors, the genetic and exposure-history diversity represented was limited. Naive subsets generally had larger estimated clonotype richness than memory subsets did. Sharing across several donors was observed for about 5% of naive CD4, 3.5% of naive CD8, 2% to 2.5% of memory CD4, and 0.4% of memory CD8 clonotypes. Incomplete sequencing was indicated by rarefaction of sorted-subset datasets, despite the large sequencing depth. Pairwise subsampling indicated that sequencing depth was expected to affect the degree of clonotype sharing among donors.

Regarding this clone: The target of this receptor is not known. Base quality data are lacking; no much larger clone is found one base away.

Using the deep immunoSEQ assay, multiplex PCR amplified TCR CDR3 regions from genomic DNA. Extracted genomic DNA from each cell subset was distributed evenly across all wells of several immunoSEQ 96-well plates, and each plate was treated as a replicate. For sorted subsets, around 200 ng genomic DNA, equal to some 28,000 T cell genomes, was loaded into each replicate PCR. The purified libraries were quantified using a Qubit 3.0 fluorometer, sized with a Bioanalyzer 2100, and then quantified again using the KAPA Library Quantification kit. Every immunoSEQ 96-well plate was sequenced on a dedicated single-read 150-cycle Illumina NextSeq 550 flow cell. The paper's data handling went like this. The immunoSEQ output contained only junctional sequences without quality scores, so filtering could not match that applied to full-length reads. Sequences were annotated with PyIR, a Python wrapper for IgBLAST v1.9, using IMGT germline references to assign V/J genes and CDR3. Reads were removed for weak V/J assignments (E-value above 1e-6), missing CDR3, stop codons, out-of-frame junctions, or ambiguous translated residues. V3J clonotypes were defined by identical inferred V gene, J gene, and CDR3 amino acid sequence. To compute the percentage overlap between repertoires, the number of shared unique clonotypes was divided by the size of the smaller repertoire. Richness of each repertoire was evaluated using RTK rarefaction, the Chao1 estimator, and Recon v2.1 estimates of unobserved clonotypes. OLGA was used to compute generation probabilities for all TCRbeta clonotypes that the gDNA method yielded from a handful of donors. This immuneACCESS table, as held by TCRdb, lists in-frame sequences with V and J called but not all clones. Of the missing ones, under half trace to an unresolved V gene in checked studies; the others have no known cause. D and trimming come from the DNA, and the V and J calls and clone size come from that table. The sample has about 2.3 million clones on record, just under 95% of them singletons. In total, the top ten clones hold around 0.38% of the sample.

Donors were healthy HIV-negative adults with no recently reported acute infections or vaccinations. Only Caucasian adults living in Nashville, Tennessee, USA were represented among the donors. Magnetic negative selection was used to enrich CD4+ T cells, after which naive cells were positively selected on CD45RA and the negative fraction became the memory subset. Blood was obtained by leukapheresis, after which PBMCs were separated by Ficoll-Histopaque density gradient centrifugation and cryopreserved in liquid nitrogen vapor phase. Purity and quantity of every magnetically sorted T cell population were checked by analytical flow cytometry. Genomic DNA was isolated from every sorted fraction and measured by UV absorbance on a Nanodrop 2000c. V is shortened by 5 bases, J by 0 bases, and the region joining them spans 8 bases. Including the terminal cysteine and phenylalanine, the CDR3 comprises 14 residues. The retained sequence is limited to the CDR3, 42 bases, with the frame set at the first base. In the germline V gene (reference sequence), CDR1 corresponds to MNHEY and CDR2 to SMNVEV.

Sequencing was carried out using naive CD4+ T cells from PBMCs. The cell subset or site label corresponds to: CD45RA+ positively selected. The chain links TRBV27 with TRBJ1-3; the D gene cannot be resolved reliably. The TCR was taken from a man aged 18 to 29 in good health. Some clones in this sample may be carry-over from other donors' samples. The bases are TGTGCCAGCAGTCTGACTTACTCTGGAAACACCATATATTTT. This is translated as CASSLTYSGNTIYF.